This T cell receptor beta chain came from a study of blood T cell repertoires in COVID-19. The J segment lost 6 bases and the V segment lost 1 base, leaving 8 bases of the junction unmatched. The CDR3 consists of 16 residues. Germline loops: CDR1 MDHEN, CDR2 SYDVKM. The data were produced by immunoSEQ multiplex PCR, yet TCRdb's version contains in-frame clones alone and is incomplete. The data show 200,000 or so clones, roughly nine tenths seen once. This sequence was found in a man aged 35 to 55 with active or convalescent COVID-19. What was sequenced was peripheral blood. This chain joins TRBV28 and TRBJ2-1; 8 nucleotides align to TRBD2. The CDR3 is CASSLFVPGGLNEQFF. The DNA for the CDR3 is TGTGCCAGCAGTTTATTTGTCCCGGGGGGGCTCAATGAGCAGTTCTTC.